The rows below give T cell receptor beta chains drawn from one sample of a study of identical twins. TCRdb ran MiXCR on the 5' RACE reads and lists one entry per CDR3 protein. The table records roughly 700,000 distinct CDR3 sequences, 8.6% of them present only once. This sample also appeared in a second study, on yellow fever vaccine responses in identical twins.

Input material: PBMCs. The receptors here all came from a woman aged 18-29 years in good health. Both conserved end residues are part of each CDR3. Each record gives: V gene, D gene, J gene, clone size, CDR3 protein, CDR3 DNA. D genes are given only for firm matches. Size values are once, few and many counts, or a class for expanded clones, and some rows have none.

TRBV2	-	TRBJ2-7	once	CAISGAGATPYEQYF	TGTGCCATCTCAGGGGCAGGGGCGACACCCTACGAGCAGTACTTC
TRBV5-1	-	TRBJ2-1	-	CASSFGGQSNNEQFF	TGCGCCAGCAGCTTTGGCGGACAATCCAACAATGAGCAGTTCTTC
TRBV6-1	TRBD2	TRBJ2-3	few	CASKRRIGTSGTDTQYF	TGTGCCAGCAAAAGAAGAATCGGGACTAGCGGGACAGATACGCAGTATTTT
TRBV24-1	-	TRBJ2-1	few	CATSDGWSGEQFF	TGTGCCACCAGTGATGGGTGGTCGGGTGAGCAGTTCTTC
TRBV7-2	-	TRBJ2-1	few	CASSLVGRVGLNEQFF	TGTGCCAGCAGCTTAGTCGGACGGGTGGGGCTCAATGAGCAGTTCTTC
TRBV12-3/TRBV12-4	TRBD2	TRBJ2-1	-	CASSRLAGGGSNEQFF	TGTGCCAGCAGTAGACTAGCGGGAGGGGGGTCCAATGAGCAGTTCTTC
TRBV10-3	-	TRBJ2-7	few	CAIRASDYEQYF	TGTGCCATCAGGGCCTCCGACTACGAGCAGTACTTC
TRBV12-3/TRBV12-4	TRBD2	TRBJ2-3	-	CASSHLGGGDTDTQYF	TGTGCCAGCAGCCATCTTGGCGGGGGGGACACAGATACGCAGTATTTT
TRBV10-2	TRBD2	TRBJ2-7	-	CANPRASGSLCEQYF	TGCGCCAACCCAAGGGCTAGCGGGAGTCTCTGCGAGCAGTACTTC
TRBV29-1	TRBD1	TRBJ2-7	-	CSVEEDRPYEQYF	TGCAGCGTTGAAGAGGACAGGCCCTACGAGCAGTACTTC
TRBV3-1	TRBD1	TRBJ1-3	few	CASSLPGQGFSGNTIYF	TGTGCCAGCAGCCTCCCGGGACAGGGTTTCTCTGGAAACACCATATATTTT
TRBV20-1	-	TRBJ1-1	-	CSAGSQRNTEAFF	TGCAGTGCTGGGTCGCAGCGGAACACTGAAGCTTTCTTT
TRBV29-1	-	TRBJ1-3	few	CSVVKGPHF	TGCAGCGTTGTCAAGGGACCCCACTTT
TRBV12-3/TRBV12-4	-	TRBJ2-7	few	CASTTGNEQYF	TGTGCCAGCACAACAGGGAACGAGCAGTACTTC
TRBV5-1	TRBD2	TRBJ2-3	many	CASSVGGAVDTQYF	TGCGCCAGCAGCGTGGGAGGGGCCGTAGATACGCAGTATTTT
TRBV4-3	-	TRBJ2-2	many	CASSQDHRGSGELFF	TGCGCCAGCAGCCAAGACCACAGAGGTTCCGGGGAGCTGTTTTTT
TRBV20-1	-	TRBJ2-7	many	CSASTRTAEQYF	TGCAGTGCTAGCACGAGGACTGCCGAGCAGTACTTC
TRBV2	-	TRBJ1-6	many	CASSEGPGAYNSPLHF	TGTGCCAGCAGTGAAGGCCCAGGGGCTTATAATTCACCCCTCCACTTT
TRBV7-9	-	TRBJ2-1	-	CASSFPDNEQFF	TGTGCCAGCAGCTTCCCAGACAATGAGCAGTTCTTC
TRBV27	-	TRBJ2-5	few	CASSTLGGVQETQYF	TGTGCCAGCAGTACCCTAGGGGGGGTCCAAGAGACCCAGTACTTC
TRBV28	TRBD2	TRBJ2-7	few	CASSLGTTVGEQYF	TGTGCCAGCAGTTTGGGGACTACGGTAGGCGAGCAGTACTTC
TRBV28	-	TRBJ2-4	-	CASSSPIWTEKAKNIQYF	TGTGCCAGCAGTTCCCCAATTTGGACAGAAAAAGCCAAAAACATTCAGTACTTC
TRBV30	-	TRBJ2-2	-	CAWRTGSDTGELFF	TGTGCCTGGAGGACAGGTTCGGACACCGGGGAGCTGTTTTTT
TRBV4-3	-	TRBJ2-1	-	CASSQEPGEQFF	TGCGCCAGCAGCCAAGAACCCGGTGAGCAGTTCTTC
TRBV2	TRBD2	TRBJ2-1	few	CARPGLAGAGEQFF	TGTGCCAGACCGGGACTAGCGGGAGCCGGTGAGCAGTTCTTC
TRBV14	TRBD1	TRBJ2-2	-	CASSQDSRGRFTGELFF	TGTGCCAGCAGCCAAGATAGTAGGGGGCGCTTCACCGGGGAGCTGTTTTTT
TRBV10-3	-	TRBJ2-5	few	CAISESGVQETQYF	TGTGCCATCAGTGAGTCAGGGGTTCAAGAGACCCAGTACTTC
TRBV20-1	-	TRBJ2-7	few	CSARQGLRYEQYF	TGCAGTGCTAGACAGGGGTTGCGGTACGAGCAGTACTTC
TRBV29-1	-	TRBJ2-3	-	CSVERQSTDTQYF	TGCAGCGTTGAGCGACAGAGCACAGATACGCAGTATTTT
TRBV7-8	TRBD2	TRBJ2-3	-	CASSLAFTGGLTDTQYF	TGTGCCAGCAGCTTAGCTTTTACGGGAGGGCTCACAGATACGCAGTATTTT
TRBV6-2/TRBV6-3	TRBD1	TRBJ2-2	few	CASSSSDRGWTGELFF	TGTGCCAGCAGTTCCTCGGACAGGGGTTGGACCGGGGAGCTGTTTTTT
TRBV2	-	TRBJ2-3	-	CASSPVGTVPDTQYF	TGTGCCAGCAGTCCGGTCGGGACGGTTCCAGATACGCAGTATTTT
TRBV6-2/TRBV6-3	TRBD1	TRBJ2-5	few	CASTWDRGRKTQYF	TGTGCCAGCACCTGGGACAGGGGGCGAAAGACCCAGTACTTC
TRBV6-5	-	TRBJ1-1	few	CASSYSSKGAYTEAFF	TGTGCCAGCAGTTACTCGAGTAAGGGTGCGTACACTGAAGCTTTCTTT
TRBV7-8	TRBD1	TRBJ2-7	-	CASSLAGLGTAYEQYF	TGTGCCAGCAGCTTAGCGGGGCTAGGGACAGCCTACGAGCAGTACTTC
TRBV5-1	-	TRBJ2-3	many	CASSLEISTDTQYF	TGCGCCAGCAGCTTGGAGATATCCACAGATACGCAGTATTTT
TRBV10-1	TRBD2	TRBJ2-1	-	CASSGDEVAGIYNEQFF	TGCGCCAGCAGTGGGGACGAGGTAGCGGGAATCTACAATGAGCAGTTCTTC
TRBV28	-	TRBJ2-7	-	CASSWGIPPEQYF	TGTGCCAGCAGTTGGGGGATTCCGCCCGAGCAGTACTTC
TRBV10-3	-	TRBJ2-7	few	CAISEAGNSYEQYF	TGTGCCATCAGTGAGGCAGGTAACTCCTACGAGCAGTACTTC
TRBV7-2	-	TRBJ2-7	many	CASSLDADLEQYF	TGTGCCAGCAGCTTAGATGCGGATCTAGAGCAGTACTTC
TRBV6-1	-	TRBJ2-4	few	CASTEGSRAKNIQYF	TGTGCCAGCACCGAGGGGAGTCGCGCCAAAAACATTCAGTACTTC
TRBV4-1	-	TRBJ2-7	-	CASSQVEAYEQYF	TGCGCCAGCAGCCAGGTTGAGGCCTACGAGCAGTACTTC